One sample yielded the 11 T cell receptor beta chains listed below, sequenced in a study of early T cells in non-severe SARS-CoV-2 infection. One entry per CDR3 protein results from TCRdb running MiXCR on the 5' RACE reads. Of about 110,000 distinct CDR3 sequences in the sample, around 10% were seen once. Sample: whole blood. Receptors were obtained from an adult who was a healthcare worker with PCR-confirmed SARS-CoV-2 infection or an uninfected control (not recorded which).

This clonotype was counted at least ten times. The CDR3 loop is CASTSWGYGNTEAFF. CDR3 DNA: TGTGCCAGCACCTCCTGGGGGTATGGGAACACTGAAGCTTTCTTT. V usage is TRBV12-3 or TRBV12-4 and J usage is TRBJ1-1, with D possibly TRBD1 on 5 matching bases. The CDR3 runs to 15 residues. V was clipped by 7 bases and J by 1 base, with 16 bases between them.

This CDR3 reads CASSSTDPVSSGNTIYF. In DNA form, the CDR3 reads TGTGCCAGCAGCTCAACCGACCCTGTGAGCTCTGGAAACACCATATATTTT. This chain uses TRBV7-9 with TRBJ1-3; D gene uncertain. Germline assignment: CDR1 SEHNR and CDR2 FQNEAQ (reference sequence). Deletions cut 4 bases from V and 0 bases from J, with 16 bases between. This CDR3 region has 17 residues.

This clonotype was observed a handful of times. V gene TRBV19 combines with J gene TRBJ2-3; D remains ambiguous. This CDR3 has 14 residues. Germline V gives CDR1 LNHDA, CDR2 SQIVND (reference sequence). Trimming removed 3 bases from V and 1 base from J, with 8 bases in between. CDR3 nucleotide sequence: TGTGCCAGTAGTATGACCATTCGCACAGATACGCAGTATTTT. Translation gives CASSMTIRTDTQYF.

V usage is TRBV7-2 and J usage is TRBJ1-2; D perhaps matches TRBD1 (5 bases). The CDR3 runs 14 residues. Germline loops: CDR1 SGHTA, CDR2 FQGNSA. V lost 1 base, J lost 5 bases, and 11 bases lay in between. CDR3 coding DNA: TGTGCCAGCAGCTTAGGGGCACAGGATTATGGCTACACCTTC. Encoded protein: CASSLGAQDYGYTF.

The V call is TRBV5-5, the J call TRBJ2-5, with 8 bases lining up with TRBD2. The germline gives CDR1 SGHKS, CDR2 YYEKEE (reference sequence). V was pared by 0 bases and J by 4 bases, with 2 bases of the junction left unmatched. The CDR3 spans 14 residues. CDR3 amino acids: CASSLVREGETQYF. CDR3 DNA: TGTGCCAGCAGCTTGGTCCGGGAGGGAGAGACCCAGTACTTC.

The V gene is TRBV10-2, the J gene TRBJ1-5, with D perhaps TRBD1 (5 bases). This CDR3 has 14 amino acids. Trimming cost V 4 bases and J 2 bases, with 9 bases left between them. Germline lookup yields CDR1 WSHSY and CDR2 SAAADI. CDR3 sequence reads: CASSAAGRNQPQHF. CDR3 sequence (DNA): TGCGCCAGCAGTGCAGCAGGGCGCAATCAGCCCCAGCATTTT.

This clonotype was found a few times. The chain joins TRBV12-3 or TRBV12-4 to TRBJ2-7; 8 positions match TRBD2. The CDR3 contains 14 residues. The V gene end was trimmed by 2 bases and the J gene end by 0 bases; junction bases not matched to a gene: 0. This CDR3 reads CASSLRGGSYEQYF. The DNA of the CDR3 is TGTGCCAGCAGTTTACGGGGGGGCTCCTACGAGCAGTACTTC.

This clonotype has a count of ten or more. The genes are TRBV18 and TRBJ1-3; D uncertain. The CDR3 length is 17 residues. Trimming shortened V by 2 bases and J by 0 bases, and 14 bases separated the two germline ends. Germline V gives CDR1 KGHSH, CDR2 LQKENI. CDR3 in DNA: TGTGCCAGCTCACCAATGGGCCCAAGTAACTCTGGAAACACCATATATTTT. This encodes CASSPMGPSNSGNTIYF.

The chain employs TRBV27 and TRBJ2-5; TRBD1 is a possible D gene (5 bases). Per germline, CDR1 MNHEY and CDR2 SMNVEV (reference sequence). Trimming stripped 6 bases from V and 7 bases from J, with 21 bases between. The CDR3 runs 15 residues. Written as DNA, the CDR3 is TGTGCCAGCAGGCCTACAGGTGGCGTCGAGTGGACCCAGTACTTC. This translates into CASRPTGGVEWTQYF.

This chain uses TRBV3-1 with TRBJ1-1; D might be TRBD1 (6 bases). Deletions cut 0 bases from V and 6 bases from J, with 14 bases between. The CDR3 sequence is 15 residues long. From germline, CDR1 is LGHDT and CDR2 YNNKEL (reference sequence). The CDR3 nucleotides are TGTGCCAGCAGCCAAGAACAGGGAAAGGGCGCTGAAGCTTTCTTT. Amino acids: CASSQEQGKGAEAFF.

The table lists this clonotype with many counts. The chain has TRBV29-1 and TRBJ2-1; D is possibly TRBD2 (5 bases). CDR1 and CDR2 from the germline V gene are SQVTM and ANQGSEA. The CDR3 spans 12 residues. Trimming cost V 5 bases and J 8 bases, with 13 bases left between them. The CDR3: CSVRPNSDEQFF. The CDR3 nucleotides read TGCAGCGTTCGGCCCAATAGCGATGAGCAGTTCTTC.